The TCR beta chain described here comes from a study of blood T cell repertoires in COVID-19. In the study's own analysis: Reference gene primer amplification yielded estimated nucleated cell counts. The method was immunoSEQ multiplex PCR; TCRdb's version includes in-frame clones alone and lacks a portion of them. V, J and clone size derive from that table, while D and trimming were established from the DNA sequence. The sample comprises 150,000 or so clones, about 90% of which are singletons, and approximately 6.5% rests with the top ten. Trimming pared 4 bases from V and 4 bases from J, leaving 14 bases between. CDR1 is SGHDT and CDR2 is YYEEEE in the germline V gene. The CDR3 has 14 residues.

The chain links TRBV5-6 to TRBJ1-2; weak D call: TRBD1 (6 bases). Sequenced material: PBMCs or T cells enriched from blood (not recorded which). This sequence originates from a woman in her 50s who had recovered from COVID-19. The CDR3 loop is CASSRDTFGYGYTF. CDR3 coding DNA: TGTGCCAGCAGCCGGGACACCTTTGGCTATGGCTACACCTTC.